These 31 T cell receptor beta chains were all obtained from the same sample, sequenced in a study of blood T cell repertoires in COVID-19. Profiling relied on immunoSEQ multiplex PCR, and the TCRdb table lists in-frame clones only, not all of them. The data show some 170,000 clones, around 84% seen once. The sample comprised PBMCs or T cells enriched from blood (not recorded which). These receptors were obtained from a man aged 40-49 years who had recovered from COVID-19.

The chain is built from TRBV25-1 and TRBJ2-7, with no clear D. Germline assignment: CDR1 MGHDK and CDR2 SYGVNS. CDR3 size: 13 residues. V was trimmed by 3 bases and J by 4 bases, leaving 10 bases between them. In nucleotides, the CDR3 is TGTGCCAGCAGTGATGGTGCGGCTTACGAGCAGTACTTC. It codes for CASSDGAAYEQYF.

V usage is TRBV7-2 and J usage is TRBJ1-5; possible D gene TRBD1, 5 bases. Trimming took off 4 bases at V and 6 bases at J, with 13 bases between the two ends. Germline V gene lookup returns CDR1 SGHTA and CDR2 FQGNSA. This CDR3 contains 14 residues. CDR3 sequence (DNA): TGTGCCAGCAGCTCGCAGCGGGGGGGTCAGCCCCAGCATTTT. Translated: CASSSQRGGQPQHF.

V usage is TRBV11-3 and J usage is TRBJ1-1; D perhaps matches TRBD1 (5 bases). CDR3 length equals 18 residues. V was clipped by 2 bases and J by 7 bases, with 26 bases between them. Germline V gene data show CDR1 as SGHNT and CDR2 as YENEEA. In DNA, the CDR3 is TGTGCCAGCAGCTTAACCCTTATAAATAACATGGGGGGGAGTGAAGCTTTCTTT. Amino acid sequence: CASSLTLINNMGGSEAFF.

This rearrangement joins TRBV3-1 (or the pseudogene TRBV3-2) to TRBJ1-3; the D is unclear. The CDR3 extends over 15 amino acids. Looked up from germline, CDR1 is LGHDT and CDR2 is YNNKEL (reference sequence). V dropped 1 base and J dropped 2 bases, with 9 bases sitting between them. CDR3 loop: CASSQGGLPGNTIYF. In nucleotides, the CDR3 is TGTGCCAGCAGCCAAGGCGGGCTCCCTGGAAACACCATATATTTT.

The gene calls are TRBV5-1 and TRBJ2-5; 8 nucleotides align to TRBD2. V lost 1 base and J lost 5; bases outside the gene matches: 10. The CDR3 covers 16 residues. The germline gives CDR1 SGHRS, CDR2 YFSETQ. The CDR3: CASSLTGGVLSETQYF. CDR3 nucleotide sequence: TGCGCCAGCAGCTTGACGGGAGGGGTCCTGAGCGAGACCCAGTACTTC.

V is TRBV4-2 and J is TRBJ2-1, with 10 bases lining up with TRBD2. This CDR3 has 16 residues. Germline CDR1 is LGHNA and CDR2 is YNFKEQ. The V and J ends lost 4 bases and 7 bases, in that order; junction bases with no gene match: 10. This chain's CDR3 is CASSPSIAGGQNEQFF. The CDR3 DNA is TGTGCCAGCAGCCCCTCAATAGCGGGGGGCCAGAATGAGCAGTTCTTC.

The chain combines TRBV30 with TRBJ1-1, with TRBD1 as a possible D gene (5 bases). The CDR3 sequence is 11 residues long. Trimming left V 8 bases short and J 6 bases short, with 13 bases between. Germline loops: CDR1 GTSNPN, CDR2 SVGIG (reference sequence). CDR3 sequence: CARGTGAEAFF. As DNA, the CDR3 is TGTGCCAGGGGAACGGGAGCTGAAGCTTTCTTT.

The chain uses TRBV7-2 and TRBJ2-1; 8 bases are shared with TRBD1. Germline values: CDR1 SGHTA, CDR2 FQGNSA. Germline trimming cut 4 bases from V and 13 bases from J; bases unmatched to any gene: 18. The CDR3 has 16 residues. The CDR3 coding sequence is TGTGCCAGCAGCTGGGGACAGGTGGGGTCTGGGGACCCACAGTTCTTC. It translates to CASSWGQVGSGDPQFF.

The CDR3 nucleotides are TGTGCCAGCAGCTTACGAGTTTGGGAGACCCAGTACTTC. Translation gives CASSLRVWETQYF. The chain combines TRBV7-2 with TRBJ2-5, with D hard to call. Germline lookup yields CDR1 SGHTA and CDR2 FQGNSA. V shed 2 bases and J shed 5 bases, with 9 bases lying between them. The CDR3 consists of 13 residues.

The sample holds one count of this clone. This chain joins TRBV7-7 and TRBJ2-1, with 9 bases lining up with TRBD2. The CDR3 runs to 16 residues. Germline-derived CDR1 and CDR2 are SSHAT and FNYEAQ (reference sequence). Unmatched junction bases numbered 12, after V lost 7 bases and J lost 5 bases. CDR3 residues: CASTARGTSGHNEQFF. The CDR3 DNA reads TGTGCCAGCACCGCCCGGGGCACTAGCGGGCACAATGAGCAGTTCTTC.

The chain has TRBV28 and TRBJ1-6; 8 nucleotides align to TRBD1. Per germline, CDR1 MDHEN and CDR2 SYDVKM. The J segment lost 3 bases and the V segment lost 2 bases, leaving 12 bases of the junction unmatched. The CDR3 contains 19 residues. CDR3 residues: CASSLRRQGTAVYNSPLHF. The CDR3 DNA follows: TGTGCCAGCAGTTTACGCCGACAGGGGACAGCCGTCTATAATTCACCCCTCCACTTT.

V gene TRBV11-2 combines with J gene TRBJ1-3; the match to TRBD1 covers 7 bases. The CDR3 runs to 17 residues. Germline V CDR1 and CDR2: SGHAT, FQNNGV. V lost 3 bases to trimming and J lost 0 bases; unmatched junction nucleotides: 8. In DNA form, the CDR3 reads TGTGCCAGCAGCTTCATCGGGACAGCGACCTCTGGAAACACCATATATTTT. This codes for CASSFIGTATSGNTIYF.

The chain recombines TRBV9 with TRBJ2-7; 9 bases line up with TRBD2. The ends lost 4 bases at V and 4 bases at J; junction bases unmatched: 9. The CDR3 sequence is 15 residues long. Germline V CDR1 and CDR2: SGDLS, YYNGEE. The CDR3 DNA reads TGTGCCAGCAGCCCCGGAGCGGGGGGAAAGTACGAGCAGTACTTC. Its translation: CASSPGAGGKYEQYF. The variable domain in full, completed from reference TRBV9 and TRBJ2-7, reads DSGVTQTPKHLITATGQRVTLRCSPRSGDLSVYWYQQSLDQGLQFLIQYYNGEERAKGNILERFSAQQFPDLHSELNLSSLELGDSALYFCASSPGAGGKYEQYFGPGTRLTVT.

V usage is TRBV10-1 and J usage is TRBJ1-1; 10 nucleotides line up with TRBD1. The CDR3 spans 14 residues. Germline-derived CDR1 and CDR2 are WNHNN and SYGVQD (reference sequence). Unmatched junction bases numbered 8, after V lost 8 bases and J lost 5 bases. The chain's CDR3 is CASSYGQGETEAFF. In DNA, the CDR3 is TGCGCCAGCTCCTACGGACAGGGGGAGACTGAAGCTTTCTTT.

The V gene is TRBV10-1, the J gene TRBJ1-1; D remains unclear. The germline CDR1 and CDR2 sequences are WNHNN and SYGVQD (reference sequence). Trimming took off 0 bases at V and 5 bases at J, with 10 bases between the two ends. CDR3 length equals 14 residues. The CDR3 region is CASSESTGRTEAFF. The CDR3 coding sequence is TGCGCCAGCAGTGAGTCCACGGGGAGAACTGAAGCTTTCTTT.

The chain couples TRBV5-6 to TRBJ2-1; D is unclear. V lost 1 base and J 8 bases, leaving 4 bases between the germline ends. This CDR3 region has 11 residues. Germline V lookup: CDR1 SGHDT, CDR2 YYEEEE. The CDR3 nucleotides read TGTGCCAGCAGCTTGCGGGATGAGCAGTTCTTC. Its protein is CASSLRDEQFF. The full variable domain, with the rest looked up from reference TRBV5-6 and TRBJ2-1, is DAGVTQSPTHLIKTRGQQVTLRCSPKSGHDTVSWYQQALGQGPQFIFQYYEEEERQRGNFPDRFSGHQFPNYSSELNVNALLLGDSALYLCASSLRDEQFFGPGTRLTVL.

The chain couples TRBV5-1 to TRBJ2-3; 7 bases align to TRBD2. Germline V gene data show CDR1 as SGHRS and CDR2 as YFSETQ. The CDR3 runs to 15 residues. J lost 6 bases, V lost 7 bases, and 14 bases had no gene match. This CDR3 reads CASAMEGLGGDTQYF. CDR3 bases: TGCGCCAGCGCCATGGAGGGGCTGGGGGGGGATACGCAGTATTTT. Full variable domain (missing parts from reference TRBV5-1 and TRBJ2-3): KAGVTQTPRYLIKTRGQQVTLSCSPISGHRSVSWYQQTPGQGLQFLFEYFSETQRNKGNFPGRFSGRQFSNSRSEMNVSTLELGDSALYLCASAMEGLGGDTQYFGPGTRLTVL.

This rearrangement joins TRBV7-9 to TRBJ1-2; D gene uncertain. Trimming took off 4 bases at V and 4 bases at J, with 13 bases between the two ends. Germline CDR1 SEHNR, CDR2 FQNEAQ (reference sequence). CDR3 length equals 14 residues. This chain's CDR3 is CASSSTNSIYGYTF. CDR3 nucleotide sequence: TGTGCCAGCAGCTCTACAAATAGCATCTATGGCTACACCTTC.

This chain connects TRBV19 to TRBJ1-5; 8 bases fit TRBD1. CDR3 length equals 15 residues. V shed 5 bases and J 4 bases; nucleotides not matched to a gene: 7. In germline, CDR1 is LNHDA, CDR2 SQIVND (reference sequence). The CDR3 nucleotides read TGTGCCAGTAGTGGCAGACAGGGGACGAATCAGCCCCAGCATTTT. As protein: CASSGRQGTNQPQHF.

V and J are TRBV7-3 and TRBJ2-3; D might be TRBD1 (5 bases). Germline values: CDR1 SGHTA, CDR2 FQGTGA. This CDR3 region has 15 residues. V lost 3 bases, J lost 0 bases, and 10 bases lay in between. The CDR3 coding sequence is TGTGCCAGCAGCTTGACAGTTTCCAGCACAGATACGCAGTATTTT. Protein product: CASSLTVSSTDTQYF.

The chain joins TRBV5-6 to TRBJ1-5; the D gene is possibly TRBD1 (6 bases). V was pared by 0 bases and J by 6 bases, with 13 bases between. From germline, CDR1 is SGHDT and CDR2 YYEEEE. This CDR3 is 15 amino acids long. CDR3 in amino acids: CASSLGQGWTQPQHF. CDR3 in DNA: TGTGCCAGCAGCTTGGGGCAGGGGTGGACTCAGCCCCAGCATTTT.

The chain has TRBV9 and TRBJ2-1; 9 nucleotides align to TRBD2. CDR3 length: 17 residues. V shed 1 base, J shed 4 bases, and the junction held 9 bases outside the gene matches. The germline V gene encodes CDR1 SGDLS and CDR2 YYNGEE. The CDR3 nucleotides read TGTGCCAGCAGCGTAAGGGCTAGCGGGGTTCCGTACAATGAGCAGTTCTTC. It yields the protein CASSVRASGVPYNEQFF.

The rearrangement joins TRBV6-5 to TRBJ1-4; D unresolved. V was cut by 6 bases and J by 3 bases, with 14 bases left in between. Germline CDR1 and CDR2: MNHEY and SVGAGI. CDR3 length equals 15 residues. The CDR3 nucleotides are TGTGCCAGCAGCCCCGGGCGGGTTTCTAATGAAAAACTGTTTTTT. Amino acids: CASSPGRVSNEKLFF.

V gene TRBV27 combines with J gene TRBJ1-5; D unclear. Germline V lookup: CDR1 MNHEY, CDR2 SMNVEV (reference sequence). The V end was cut by 4 bases, the J end by 2 bases, with 12 bases between. The length of the CDR3 is 15 residues. The CDR3 coding sequence is TGTGCCAGCAGTTCGACAACCTTCGGCAATCAGCCCCAGCATTTT. This gives the protein CASSSTTFGNQPQHF.

The chain combines TRBV2 with TRBJ1-2; a possible D gene is TRBD1 (6 bases). The germline V and J ends were trimmed by 5 bases and 4 bases, with 11 bases remaining between them. The CDR3 spans 13 residues. The germline V gene encodes CDR1 SNHLY and CDR2 FYNNEI. CDR3 nucleotides: TGTGCCAGCAGTTCGGACAGTATCTATGGCTACACCTTC. It translates to CASSSDSIYGYTF.

V usage is TRBV14 and J usage is TRBJ1-4; D is undetermined. The V gene lost 1 base and the J gene lost 10 bases, with 10 bases spanning the gap. Germline values: CDR1 SGHDN, CDR2 FVKESK. This CDR3 has 13 amino acids. For the CDR3, the DNA is TGTGCCAGCAGCCAAGGAGGCGCGAGAAAACTGTTTTTT. Its protein product is CASSQGGARKLFF.

The chain carries TRBV2 and TRBJ1-2; tentative D call: TRBD1 (6 bases). Trimming took off 1 base at V and 2 bases at J, with 17 bases between the two ends. Germline assignment: CDR1 SNHLY and CDR2 FYNNEI. This CDR3 spans 17 amino acids. CDR3 sequence reads: CASSEVGQRRRNYGYTF. The CDR3, as DNA: TGTGCCAGCAGTGAAGTCGGACAGAGAAGGAGGAACTATGGCTACACCTTC.

This clone showed up just once. This chain uses TRBV7-3 with TRBJ2-5; no clear D. The CDR3 covers 15 residues. Deletions cut 0 bases from V and 0 bases from J, with 8 bases between. Germline V lookup: CDR1 SGHTA, CDR2 FQGTGA. Written as DNA, the CDR3 is TGTGCCAGCAGCTTAACGGGCCCGTACCAAGAGACCCAGTACTTC. Protein sequence: CASSLTGPYQETQYF.

The CDR3 region has the DNA TGTGCCAGCAGGGGACTACGAGGGCAGTACTTC. Its translation: CASRGLRGQYF. The chain recombines TRBV3-1 (or the pseudogene TRBV3-2) with TRBJ2-7; TRBD2 matches 7 bases. The CDR3 totals 11 residues. In germline, CDR1 is LGHDT, CDR2 YNNKEL (reference sequence). Trimming cost V 6 bases and J 9 bases; bases outside gene matches: 5.

This clone was observed once. This chain links TRBV12-3 or TRBV12-4 with TRBJ1-2; D is ambiguous. V was clipped by 1 base and J by 3 bases, with 6 bases between them. CDR3 length: 13 amino acids. The CDR3: CASSLGGYYGYTF. The DNA for the CDR3 is TGTGCCAGCAGTTTAGGAGGTTACTATGGCTACACCTTC.

The rearrangement links TRBV30 to TRBJ1-2, with unresolved D. This CDR3 has 11 amino acids. Germline CDR1 reads GTSNPN; CDR2 reads SVGIG (reference sequence). V shed 4 bases and J shed 8 bases, with 11 bases lying between them. CDR3 loop: CAWTIGGGYTF. The CDR3 DNA sequence: TGTGCCTGGACTATAGGCGGGGGCTACACCTTC.